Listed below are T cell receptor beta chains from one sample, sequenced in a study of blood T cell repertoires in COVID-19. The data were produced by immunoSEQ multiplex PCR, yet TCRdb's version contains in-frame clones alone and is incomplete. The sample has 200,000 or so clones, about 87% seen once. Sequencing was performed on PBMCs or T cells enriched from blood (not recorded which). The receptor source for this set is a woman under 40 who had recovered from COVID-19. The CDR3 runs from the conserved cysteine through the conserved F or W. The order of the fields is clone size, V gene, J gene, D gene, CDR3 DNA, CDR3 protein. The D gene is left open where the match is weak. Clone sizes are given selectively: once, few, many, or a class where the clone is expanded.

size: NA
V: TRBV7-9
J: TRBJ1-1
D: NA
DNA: TGTGCCAGCAGCTTACAGGGGTCGGGGACTGAAGCTTTCTTT
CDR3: CASSLQGSGTEAFF

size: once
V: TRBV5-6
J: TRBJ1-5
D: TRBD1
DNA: TGTGCCAGCAGCTCGAAGCAGACAGGGAACAGTCAGCCCCAGCATTTT
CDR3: CASSSKQTGNSQPQHF

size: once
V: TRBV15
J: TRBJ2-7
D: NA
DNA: TGTGCCACCAGCAGAGATTCTAGCCGACTTTACGAGCAGTACTTC
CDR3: CATSRDSSRLYEQYF

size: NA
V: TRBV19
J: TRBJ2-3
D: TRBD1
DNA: TGTGCCAGTAGTATAATGACAGGGCTCGGCACAGATACGCAGTATTTT
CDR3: CASSIMTGLGTDTQYF

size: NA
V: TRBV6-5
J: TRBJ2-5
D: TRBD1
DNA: TGTGCCATCCTATCCGAGACAGGGCCACTCGGGACCCAGTACTTC
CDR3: CAILSETGPLGTQYF

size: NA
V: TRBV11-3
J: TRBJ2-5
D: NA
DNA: TGTGCCAGCAGCTTGGGGGACACACACCAAGAGACCCAGTACTTC
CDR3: CASSLGDTHQETQYF

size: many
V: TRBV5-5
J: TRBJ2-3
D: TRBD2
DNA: TGTGCCAGCAGCTCCTATCTGACTAGCGGGGGGGCCGATACGCAGTATTTT
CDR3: CASSSYLTSGGADTQYF

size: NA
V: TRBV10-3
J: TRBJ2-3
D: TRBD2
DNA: TGTGCCATCCAGCGGGGGGGCTCAGATACGCAGTATTTT
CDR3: CAIQRGGSDTQYF

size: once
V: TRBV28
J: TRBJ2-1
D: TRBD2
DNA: TGTGCCAGCAGGGGGAGCGGGGAGAACAATGAGCAGTTCTTC
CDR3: CASRGSGENNEQFF

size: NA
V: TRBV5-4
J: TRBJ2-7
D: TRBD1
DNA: TGTGCCAGCACCCTGGACAGGGACGGGTTGTCCTACGAGCAGTACTTC
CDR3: CASTLDRDGLSYEQYF

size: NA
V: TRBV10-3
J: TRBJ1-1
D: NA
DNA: TGTGCCATCAGGTACGAGTTACCCAAAGGACACCTAAACACTGAAGCTTTCTTT
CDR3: CAIRYELPKGHLNTEAFF

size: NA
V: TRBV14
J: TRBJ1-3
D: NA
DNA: TGTGCCAGCAGCCAAGTCGGGGGGAAGTATGGAAACACCATATATTTT
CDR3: CASSQVGGKYGNTIYF

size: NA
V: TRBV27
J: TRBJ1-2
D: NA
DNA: TGTGCCAGCAGTACGACTGGGCTCGGGACACGTATTTCCCCACACTATGGCTACACCTTC
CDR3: CASSTTGLGTRISPHYGYTF

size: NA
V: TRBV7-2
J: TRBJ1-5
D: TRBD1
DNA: TGTGCCAGCAGCACCCCCTCCGGACAGGGTGGCAATCAGCCCCAGCATTTT
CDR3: CASSTPSGQGGNQPQHF

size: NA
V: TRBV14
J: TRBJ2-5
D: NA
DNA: TGTGCCAGCAGCCAACTCATGGAGGGAGAGACCCAGTACTTC
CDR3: CASSQLMEGETQYF

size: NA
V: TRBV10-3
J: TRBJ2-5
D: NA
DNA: TGTGCCATCAGTGAGGCAGGACAAGAGACCCAGTACTTC
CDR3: CAISEAGQETQYF

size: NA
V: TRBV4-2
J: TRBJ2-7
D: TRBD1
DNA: TGTGCCAGCAGCCAGGCTAACAGGGGGGTCAACGAGCAGTACTTC
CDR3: CASSQANRGVNEQYF

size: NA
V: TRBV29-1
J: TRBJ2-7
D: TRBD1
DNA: TGCAGCGTTGAAGGAGGGGGCTCACAGGGGAGCTACGAGCAGTACTTC
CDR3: CSVEGGGSQGSYEQYF

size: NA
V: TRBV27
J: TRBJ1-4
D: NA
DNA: TGTGCCAGTAAGCTGGTTACTAATGAAAAACTGTTTTTT
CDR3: CASKLVTNEKLFF

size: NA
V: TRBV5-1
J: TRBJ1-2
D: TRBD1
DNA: TGCGCCAGCACCTCTTCAGGGGGACGTTATGGCTACACCTTC
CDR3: CASTSSGGRYGYTF

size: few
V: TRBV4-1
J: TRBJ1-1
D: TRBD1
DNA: TGCGCCAGCAGCCCGAGGGACAGTATAATTAACACTGAAGCTTTCTTT
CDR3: CASSPRDSIINTEAFF

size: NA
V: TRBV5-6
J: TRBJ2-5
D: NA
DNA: TGTGCCAGCGCAGGGATGAGGGGGAAACAAGAGACCCAGTACTTC
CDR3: CASAGMRGKQETQYF

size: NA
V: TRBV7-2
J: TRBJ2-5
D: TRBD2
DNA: TGTGCCAGCAGCCTAACCGGGACTAGGTCAGAGACCCAGTACTTC
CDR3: CASSLTGTRSETQYF

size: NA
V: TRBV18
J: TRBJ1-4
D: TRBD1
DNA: TGTGCCAGCTCACCACAAACAGGGGGAACTAATGAAAAACTGTTTTTT
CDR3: CASSPQTGGTNEKLFF

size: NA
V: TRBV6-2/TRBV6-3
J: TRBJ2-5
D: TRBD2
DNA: TGTGCCAGCAGTTTCGGGGCGGGGGGTGGAGAGACCCAGTACTTC
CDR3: CASSFGAGGGETQYF

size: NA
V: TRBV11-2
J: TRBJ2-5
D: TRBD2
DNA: TGTGCCAGCAGCCCCATGGCGGGGGGCCAAGAGACCCAGTACTTC
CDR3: CASSPMAGGQETQYF

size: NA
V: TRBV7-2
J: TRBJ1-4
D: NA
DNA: TGTGCCAGCAGCTTAGACAGGGAAAGTTCGGAAAAACTGTTTTTT
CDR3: CASSLDRESSEKLFF

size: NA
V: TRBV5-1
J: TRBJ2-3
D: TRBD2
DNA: TGCGCCAGCAGCTTGGGGACGCTAGCGGGGGCCTCGGGCACAGATACGCAGTATTTT
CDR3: CASSLGTLAGASGTDTQYF

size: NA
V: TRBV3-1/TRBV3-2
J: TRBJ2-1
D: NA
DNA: TGTGCCAGCAGCCGGCCCAGGGGCGACTACAATGAGCAGTTCTTC
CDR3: CASSRPRGDYNEQFF

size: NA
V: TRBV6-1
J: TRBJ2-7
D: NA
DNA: TGTGCCAGCAGTGAAACAGGTGCCTCCTACGAGCAGTACTTC
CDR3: CASSETGASYEQYF

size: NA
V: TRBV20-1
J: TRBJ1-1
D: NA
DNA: TGCAGTGCTACCGGGGACACTGAAGCTTTCTTT
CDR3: CSATGDTEAFF

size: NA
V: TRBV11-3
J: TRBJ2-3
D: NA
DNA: TGTGCCAGCAGCTTAGGCATTGGTCCGGGCACAGATACGCAGTATTTT
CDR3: CASSLGIGPGTDTQYF

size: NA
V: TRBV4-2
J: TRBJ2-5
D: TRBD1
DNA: TGTGCCAGCAGCCAAGAGGGTTCAGGGGGAGAGACCCAGTACTTC
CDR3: CASSQEGSGGETQYF

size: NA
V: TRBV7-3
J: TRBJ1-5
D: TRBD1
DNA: TGTGCCAGCAGCTTAAAGAGGGGGCGCGCAGATCTCAGCAATCAGCCCCAGCATTTT
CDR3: CASSLKRGRADLSNQPQHF

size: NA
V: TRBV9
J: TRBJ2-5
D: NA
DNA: TGTGCCAGCAGCGAAAGTGGGGGGGAGACCCAGTACTTC
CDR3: CASSESGGETQYF

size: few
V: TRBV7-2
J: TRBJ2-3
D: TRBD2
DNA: TGTGCCAGCAGCTCGGGGGGGTTCTCTAGCACAGATACGCAGTATTTT
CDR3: CASSSGGFSSTDTQYF

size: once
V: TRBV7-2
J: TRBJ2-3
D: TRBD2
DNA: TGTGCCAGCGACCCTGGACTAGCGGGTCCCCCAGATACGCAGTATTTT
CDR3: CASDPGLAGPPDTQYF

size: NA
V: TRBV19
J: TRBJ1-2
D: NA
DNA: TGTGCCAGTGAACCCACGACAGAACCTCCAAACTATGGCTACACCTTC
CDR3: CASEPTTEPPNYGYTF

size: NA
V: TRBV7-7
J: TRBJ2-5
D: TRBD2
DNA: TGTGCCAGCAGCTCTCTAGCGGGAGCCGAGACCCAGTACTTC
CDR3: CASSSLAGAETQYF

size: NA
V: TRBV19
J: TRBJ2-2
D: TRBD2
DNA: TGTGCCAGTAGTATAGCGGCTAGCGGGGTGGAGCTGTTTTTT
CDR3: CASSIAASGVELFF

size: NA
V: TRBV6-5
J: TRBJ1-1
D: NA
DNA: TGTGCCAGCAGTTTCGTCTTGGGGGCAACTGAAGCTTTCTTT
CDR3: CASSFVLGATEAFF

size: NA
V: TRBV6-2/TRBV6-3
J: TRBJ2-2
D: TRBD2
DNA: TGTGCCAGCAGCCTAGCAAATCCGGGACTAGCGGGGGGGACCTCGAACACCGGGGAGCTGTTTTTT
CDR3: CASSLANPGLAGGTSNTGELFF

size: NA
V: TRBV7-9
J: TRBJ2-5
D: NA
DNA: TGTGCCAGCGAAATCAGGCCAGGGGATACAGAGACCCAGTACTTC
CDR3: CASEIRPGDTETQYF

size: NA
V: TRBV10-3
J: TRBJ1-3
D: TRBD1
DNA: TGTGCCACCATTGGACAGGACCATGGAAACACCATATATTTT
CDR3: CATIGQDHGNTIYF

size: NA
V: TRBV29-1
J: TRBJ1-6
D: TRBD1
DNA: TGCACTGTCCGGACAGGGGACTTTAATTCACCCCTCCACTTT
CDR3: CTVRTGDFNSPLHF

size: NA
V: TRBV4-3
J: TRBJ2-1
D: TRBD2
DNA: TGCGCCAGCAGCCAAGATAGGCGACTAGCGGGTTACAATGAGCAGTTCTTC
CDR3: CASSQDRRLAGYNEQFF

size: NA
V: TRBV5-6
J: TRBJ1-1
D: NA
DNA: TGTGCCAGCACCTCCGGCGGCCTTGCTGAAGCTTTCTTT
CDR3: CASTSGGLAEAFF

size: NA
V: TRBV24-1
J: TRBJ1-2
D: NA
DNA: TGTGCCACCAGTGATTTTCCCGGACAGCCCTATGGCTACACCTTC
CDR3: CATSDFPGQPYGYTF

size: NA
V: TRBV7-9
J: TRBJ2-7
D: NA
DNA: TGTGCCAGCACCCTCGGATCGGGACACTCTTACGAGCAGTACTTC
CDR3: CASTLGSGHSYEQYF

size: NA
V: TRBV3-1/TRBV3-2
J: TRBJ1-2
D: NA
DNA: TGTGCCAGCAGGGGGCGAAGTAACTATGGCTACACCTTC
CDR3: CASRGRSNYGYTF

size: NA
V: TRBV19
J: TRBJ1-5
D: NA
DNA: TGTGCCAGTATACAGGGTAGCAATCAGCCCCAGCATTTT
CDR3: CASIQGSNQPQHF

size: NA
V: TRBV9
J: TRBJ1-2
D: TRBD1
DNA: TGTGCCAGCAGCGGACAGGGTGGGTACACCTTC
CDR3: CASSGQGGYTF

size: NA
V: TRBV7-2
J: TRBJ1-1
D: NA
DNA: TGTGCCAGCACCTTCAGGGGACTAAACACTGAAGCTTTCTTT
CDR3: CASTFRGLNTEAFF

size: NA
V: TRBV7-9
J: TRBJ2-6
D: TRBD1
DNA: TGTGCCAGCAGTCCCCAGGGGGCTGGGGCCAACGTCCTGACTTTC
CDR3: CASSPQGAGANVLTF

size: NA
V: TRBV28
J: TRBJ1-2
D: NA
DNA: TGTGCCAGCAGGGACCGGGAGAACTATGGCTACATCTTC
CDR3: CASRDRENYGYIF

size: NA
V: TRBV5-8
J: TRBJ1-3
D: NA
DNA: TGTGCCAGCAGTTACTCTGGAAACACCATATATTTT
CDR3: CASSYSGNTIYF

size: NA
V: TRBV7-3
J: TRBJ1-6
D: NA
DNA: TGTGCCAGCAGCTTAGCAGGGAGGTCTTCACCCCTCCACTTT
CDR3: CASSLAGRSSPLHF

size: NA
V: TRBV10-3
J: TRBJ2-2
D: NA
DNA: TGTGCCACAGCGTTCCCACGGGAGCTGTTTTTT
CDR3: CATAFPRELFF

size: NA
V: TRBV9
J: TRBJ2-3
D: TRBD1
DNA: TGTGCCAGCAGCCTTTCCGGACAGGGAATCACAGATACGCAGTATTTT
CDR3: CASSLSGQGITDTQYF

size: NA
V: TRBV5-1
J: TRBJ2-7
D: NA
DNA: TGCGCCAGCGGGGCAGGGGGGTCAGGGTACGAGCAGTACTTC
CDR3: CASGAGGSGYEQYF